This T cell receptor (beta chain) comes out of a study of Ad26.COV2.S vaccination and SARS-CoV-2 variants. At the level of the study: Enrollment placed the donor in the COV1001 Ad26.COV2.S trial arm. Ad26.COV2.S given intramuscularly, once or twice 56 days apart. General observations from the study: Vaccine recipients posted higher spike-specific TCR breadth than their placebo counterparts. Marked by substantial breadth, spike-specific CD8+ and CD4+ T cell responses were reportedly seen after vaccination.

Turning to this clone: Its target is not known.

Treatment reported: about 20 received Ad26.COV2.S at low or high dose, single or two shots; 5 received placebo; per-sample allocation not given. Collection of the samples took place on day 63 after the first injection of vaccine or placebo. Libraries were prepared by immunoSEQ multiplex PCR; TCRdb keeps only in-frame clonotypes and omits some of them. The sample holds roughly 500,000 clones; roughly 87% are singletons and the top ten take roughly 13%. Germline loops: CDR1 LGHNA, CDR2 YNFKEQ. CDR3 length: 15 residues. J lost 7 bases, V lost 2 bases, and 7 bases had no gene match. The rearrangement links TRBV4-2 to TRBJ2-1, with 8 bases that match TRBD1. Here the sequenced sample was peripheral blood, taken in a trial of Ad26.COV2.S vaccine versus placebo. The receptor was derived from a person between 18 and 65 years old who received the Ad26.COV2.S COVID-19 vaccine or a placebo. CDR3 DNA sequence: TGTGCCAGCAGCCAACAGGGGGCGGAACGGAATGAGCAGTTCTTC. As protein: CASSQQGAERNEQFF.